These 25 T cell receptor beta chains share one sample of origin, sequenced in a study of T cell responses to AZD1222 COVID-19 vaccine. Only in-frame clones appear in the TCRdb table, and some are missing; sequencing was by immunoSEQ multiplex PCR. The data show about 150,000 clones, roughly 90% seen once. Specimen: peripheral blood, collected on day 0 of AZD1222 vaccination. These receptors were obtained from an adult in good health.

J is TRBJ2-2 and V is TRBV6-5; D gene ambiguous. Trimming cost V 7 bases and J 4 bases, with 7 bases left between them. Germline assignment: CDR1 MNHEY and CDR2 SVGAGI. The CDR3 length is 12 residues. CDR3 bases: TGTGCCAGCATCTCCCCCACCGGGGAGCTGTTTTTT. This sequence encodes CASISPTGELFF.

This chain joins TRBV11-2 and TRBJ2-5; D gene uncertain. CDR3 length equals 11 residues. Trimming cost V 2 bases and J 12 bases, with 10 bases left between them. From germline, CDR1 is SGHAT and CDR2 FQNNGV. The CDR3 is CASSLNRAEYF. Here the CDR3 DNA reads TGTGCCAGCAGCTTAAACCGGGCCGAGTACTTC. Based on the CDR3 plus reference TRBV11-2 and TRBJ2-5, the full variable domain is EAGVAQSPRYKIIEKRQSVAFWCNPISGHATLYWYQQILGQGPKLLIQFQNNGVVDDSQLPKDRFSAERLKGVDSTLKIQPAKLEDSAVYLCASSLNRAEYFGPGTRLLVL.

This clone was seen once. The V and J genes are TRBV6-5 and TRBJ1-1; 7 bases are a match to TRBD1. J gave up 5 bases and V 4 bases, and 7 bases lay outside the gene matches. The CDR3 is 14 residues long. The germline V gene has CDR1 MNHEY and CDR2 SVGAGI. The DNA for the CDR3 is TGTGCCAGCAGTTTCGAGTACAGGGGTACTGAAGCTTTCTTT. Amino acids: CASSFEYRGTEAFF.

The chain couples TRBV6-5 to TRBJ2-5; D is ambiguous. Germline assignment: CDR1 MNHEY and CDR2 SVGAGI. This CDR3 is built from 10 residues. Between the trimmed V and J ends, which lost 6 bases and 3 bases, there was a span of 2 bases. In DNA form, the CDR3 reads TGTGCCAGCAGAAAAGAGACCCAGTACTTC. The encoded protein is CASRKETQYF.

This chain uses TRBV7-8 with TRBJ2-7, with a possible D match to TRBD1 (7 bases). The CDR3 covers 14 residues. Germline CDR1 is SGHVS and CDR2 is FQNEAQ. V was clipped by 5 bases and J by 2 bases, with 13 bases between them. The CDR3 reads CASSRRGQPYEQYF. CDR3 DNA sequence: TGTGCCAGCAGCCGGCGGGGACAGCCCTACGAGCAGTACTTC. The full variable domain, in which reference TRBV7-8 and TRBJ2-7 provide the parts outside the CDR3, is GAGVSQSPRYKVAKRGQDVALRCDPISGHVSLFWYQQALGQGPEFLTYFQNEAQLDKSGLPSDRFFAERPEGSVSTLKIQRTQQEDSAVYLCASSRRGQPYEQYFGPGTRLTVT.

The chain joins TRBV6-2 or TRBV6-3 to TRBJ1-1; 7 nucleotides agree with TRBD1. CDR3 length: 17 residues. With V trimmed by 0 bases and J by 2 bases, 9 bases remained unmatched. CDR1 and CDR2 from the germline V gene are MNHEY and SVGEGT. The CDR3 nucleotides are TGTGCCAGCAGTTACTCAGGGGACGACAGGGATAACACTGAAGCTTTCTTT. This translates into CASSYSGDDRDNTEAFF.

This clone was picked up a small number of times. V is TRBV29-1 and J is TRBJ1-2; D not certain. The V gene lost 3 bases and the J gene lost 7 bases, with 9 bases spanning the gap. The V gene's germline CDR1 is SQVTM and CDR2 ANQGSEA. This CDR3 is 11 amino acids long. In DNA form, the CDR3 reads TGCAGCGTTGATAATCCGGCTGGCTACACCTTC. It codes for CSVDNPAGYTF.

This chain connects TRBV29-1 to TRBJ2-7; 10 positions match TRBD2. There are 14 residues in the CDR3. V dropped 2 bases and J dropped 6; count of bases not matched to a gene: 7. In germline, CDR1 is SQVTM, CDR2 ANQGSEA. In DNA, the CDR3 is TGCAGCGTTGAATGGGCTAGCGGGAGTTCCGAGCAGTACTTC. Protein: CSVEWASGSSEQYF.

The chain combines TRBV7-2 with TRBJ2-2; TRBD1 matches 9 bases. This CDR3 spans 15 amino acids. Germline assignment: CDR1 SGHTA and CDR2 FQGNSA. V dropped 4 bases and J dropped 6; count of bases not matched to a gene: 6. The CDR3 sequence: CASSSNRGPAGELFF. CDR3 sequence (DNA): TGTGCCAGCAGCTCCAACAGGGGGCCGGCCGGGGAGCTGTTTTTT.

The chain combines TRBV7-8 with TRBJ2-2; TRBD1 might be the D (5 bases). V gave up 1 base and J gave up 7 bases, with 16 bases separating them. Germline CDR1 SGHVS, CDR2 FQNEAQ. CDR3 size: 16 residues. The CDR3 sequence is CASSLVWSAGNGELFF. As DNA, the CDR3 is TGTGCCAGCAGCTTAGTTTGGTCGGCAGGGAACGGGGAGCTGTTTTTT.

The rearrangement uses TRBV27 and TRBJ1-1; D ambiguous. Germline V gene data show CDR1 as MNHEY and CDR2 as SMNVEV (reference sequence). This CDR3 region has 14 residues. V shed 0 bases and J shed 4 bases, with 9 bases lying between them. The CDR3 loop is CASSLSWVGTEAFF. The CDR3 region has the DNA TGTGCCAGCAGTTTATCGTGGGTAGGCACTGAAGCTTTCTTT.

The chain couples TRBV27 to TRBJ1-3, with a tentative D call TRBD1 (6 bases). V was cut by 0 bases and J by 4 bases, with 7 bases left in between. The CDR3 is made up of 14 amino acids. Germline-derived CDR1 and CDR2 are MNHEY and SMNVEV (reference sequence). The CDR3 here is CASSLSDRGNTIYF. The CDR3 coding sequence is TGTGCCAGCAGTTTATCCGACAGGGGAAACACCATATATTTT.

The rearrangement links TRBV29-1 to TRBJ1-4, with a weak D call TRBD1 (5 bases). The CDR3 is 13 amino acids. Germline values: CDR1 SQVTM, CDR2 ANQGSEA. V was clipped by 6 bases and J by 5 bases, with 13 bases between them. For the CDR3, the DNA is TGCAGCGTCCGGGACGTAACGAATGAAAAACTGTTTTTT. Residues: CSVRDVTNEKLFF. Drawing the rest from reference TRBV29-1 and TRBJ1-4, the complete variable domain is SAVISQKPSRDICQRGTSLTIQCQVDSQVTMMFWYRQQPGQSLTLIATANQGSEATYESGFVIDKFPISRPNLTFSTLTVSNMSPEDSSIYLCSVRDVTNEKLFFGSGTQLSVL.

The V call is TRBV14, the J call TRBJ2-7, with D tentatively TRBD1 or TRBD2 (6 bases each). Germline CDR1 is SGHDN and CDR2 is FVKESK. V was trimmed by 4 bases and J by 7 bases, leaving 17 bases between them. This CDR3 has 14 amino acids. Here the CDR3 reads CASSLAPGAWEQYF. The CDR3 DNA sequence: TGTGCCAGCAGCCTAGCCCCGGGGGCTTGGGAGCAGTACTTC.

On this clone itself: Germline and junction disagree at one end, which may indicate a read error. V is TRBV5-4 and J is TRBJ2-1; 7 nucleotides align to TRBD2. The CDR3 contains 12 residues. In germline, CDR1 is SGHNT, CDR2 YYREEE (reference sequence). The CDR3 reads CASSPVGTKDVF. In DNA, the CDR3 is TGTGCCAGCAGCCCGGTCGGGACTAAGGACGTCTTC.

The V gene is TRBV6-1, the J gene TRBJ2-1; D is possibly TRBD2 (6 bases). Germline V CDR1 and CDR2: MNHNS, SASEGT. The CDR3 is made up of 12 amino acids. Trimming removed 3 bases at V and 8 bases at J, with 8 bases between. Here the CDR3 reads CASSDGGDEQFF. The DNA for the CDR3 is TGTGCCAGCAGTGATGGAGGGGATGAGCAGTTCTTC.

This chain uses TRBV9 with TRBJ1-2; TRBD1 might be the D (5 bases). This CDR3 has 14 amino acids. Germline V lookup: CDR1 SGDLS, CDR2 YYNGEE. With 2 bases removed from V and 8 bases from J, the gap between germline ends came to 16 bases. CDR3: CASSVGPQGGGYTF. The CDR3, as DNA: TGTGCCAGCAGCGTGGGGCCCCAGGGTGGCGGCTACACCTTC.

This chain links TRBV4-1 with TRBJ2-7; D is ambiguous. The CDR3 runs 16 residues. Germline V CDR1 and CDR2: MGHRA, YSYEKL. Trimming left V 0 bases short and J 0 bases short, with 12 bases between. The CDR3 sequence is CASSQDVTVISYEQYF. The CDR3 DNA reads TGCGCCAGCAGCCAAGATGTGACCGTTATCTCCTACGAGCAGTACTTC.

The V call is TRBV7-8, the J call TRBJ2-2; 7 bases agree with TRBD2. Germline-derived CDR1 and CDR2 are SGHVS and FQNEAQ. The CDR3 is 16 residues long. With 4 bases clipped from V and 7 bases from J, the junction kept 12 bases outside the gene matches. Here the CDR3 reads CASSSGGGSWIGELFF. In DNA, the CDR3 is TGTGCCAGCAGCTCCGGCGGCGGGAGTTGGATCGGGGAGCTGTTTTTT. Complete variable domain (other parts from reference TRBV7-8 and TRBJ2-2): GAGVSQSPRYKVAKRGQDVALRCDPISGHVSLFWYQQALGQGPEFLTYFQNEAQLDKSGLPSDRFFAERPEGSVSTLKIQRTQQEDSAVYLCASSSGGGSWIGELFFGEGSRLTVL.

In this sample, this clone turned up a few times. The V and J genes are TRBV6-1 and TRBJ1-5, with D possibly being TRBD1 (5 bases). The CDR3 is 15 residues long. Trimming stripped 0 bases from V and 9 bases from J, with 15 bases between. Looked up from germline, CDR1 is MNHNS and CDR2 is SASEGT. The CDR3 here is CASSEASGSVGPQHF. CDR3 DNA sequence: TGTGCCAGCAGTGAAGCGTCAGGGTCCGTAGGGCCCCAGCATTTT.

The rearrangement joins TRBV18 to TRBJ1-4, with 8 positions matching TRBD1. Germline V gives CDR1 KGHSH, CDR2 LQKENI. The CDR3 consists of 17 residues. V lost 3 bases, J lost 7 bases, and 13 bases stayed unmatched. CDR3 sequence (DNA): TGTGCCAGCTCACCGCAAGCGACAGGGGCTCTTGGTGAAAAACTGTTTTTT. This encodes CASSPQATGALGEKLFF.

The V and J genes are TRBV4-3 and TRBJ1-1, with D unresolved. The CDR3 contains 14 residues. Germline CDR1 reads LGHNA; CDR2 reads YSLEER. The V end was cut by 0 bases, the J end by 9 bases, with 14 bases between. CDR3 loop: CASSQDAERNQAFF. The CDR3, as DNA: TGCGCCAGCAGCCAAGATGCGGAGAGGAACCAAGCTTTCTTT.

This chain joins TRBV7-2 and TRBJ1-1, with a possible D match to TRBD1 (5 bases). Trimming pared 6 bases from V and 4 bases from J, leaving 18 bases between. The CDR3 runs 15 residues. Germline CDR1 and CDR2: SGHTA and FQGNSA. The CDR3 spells CASRPGGIRTTEAFF. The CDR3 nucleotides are TGTGCCAGCAGACCCGGGGGGATTCGAACCACTGAAGCTTTCTTT.

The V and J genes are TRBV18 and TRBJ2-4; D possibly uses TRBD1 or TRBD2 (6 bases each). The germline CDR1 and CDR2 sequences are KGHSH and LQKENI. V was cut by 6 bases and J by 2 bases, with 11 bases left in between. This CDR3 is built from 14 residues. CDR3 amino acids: CASSLRGPKNIQYF. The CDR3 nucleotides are TGTGCCAGCTCTCTCCGGGGGCCCAAAAACATTCAGTACTTC.

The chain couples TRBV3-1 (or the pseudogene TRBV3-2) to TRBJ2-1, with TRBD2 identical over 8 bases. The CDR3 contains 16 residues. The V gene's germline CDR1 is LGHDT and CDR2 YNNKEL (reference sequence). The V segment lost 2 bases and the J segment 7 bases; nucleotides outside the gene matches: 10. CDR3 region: CASSQLIERGRNEQFF. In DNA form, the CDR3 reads TGTGCCAGCAGCCAATTGATTGAGCGGGGGAGGAATGAGCAGTTCTTC.